This T cell receptor (beta chain) was captured in a study of T-cell memory formation after mild COVID-19. Overall study results and limits: Pre-infection memory carried some responding clones, suggesting that cross-reactive memory joined.

Germline CDR1 SGHVS, CDR2 FQNEAQ. The CDR3 length is 13 residues. V was trimmed by 6 bases and J by 2 bases, leaving 9 bases between them. With respect to this clonotype: Antigen unknown.

TCRdb called the 5' RACE reads again in MiXCR, with one record for every CDR3 protein. The sample holds 200,000 or so distinct CDR3 sequences, roughly 17% seen once. The sequence derives from an adult woman who had mild COVID-19 (a few samples of this study predate the infection). Cell type and time point are not known. The chain couples TRBV7-8 to TRBJ2-3; D gene ambiguous. The sample was PBMCs or a T cell subset sorted from them (not recorded which). CDR3 nucleotide sequence: TGTGCCAGCAGAAGTGGCTTCACAGATACGCAGTATTTT. Encoded protein: CASRSGFTDTQYF.